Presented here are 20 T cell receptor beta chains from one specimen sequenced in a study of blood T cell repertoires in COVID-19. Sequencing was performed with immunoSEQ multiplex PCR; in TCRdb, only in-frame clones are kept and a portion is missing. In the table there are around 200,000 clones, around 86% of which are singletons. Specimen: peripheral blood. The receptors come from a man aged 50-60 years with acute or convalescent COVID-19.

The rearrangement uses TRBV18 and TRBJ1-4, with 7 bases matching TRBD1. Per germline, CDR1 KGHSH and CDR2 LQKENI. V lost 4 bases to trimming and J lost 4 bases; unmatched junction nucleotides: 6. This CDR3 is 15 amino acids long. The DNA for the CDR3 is TGTGCCAGCTCACGACAGGGACAAGTTAATGAAAAACTGTTTTTT. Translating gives CASSRQGQVNEKLFF.

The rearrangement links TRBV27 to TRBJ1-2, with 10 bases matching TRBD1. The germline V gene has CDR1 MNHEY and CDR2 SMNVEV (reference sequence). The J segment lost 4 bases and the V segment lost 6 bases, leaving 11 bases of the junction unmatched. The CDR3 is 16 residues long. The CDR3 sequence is CASSRAGTGETYGYTF. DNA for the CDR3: TGTGCCAGCAGCCGGGCGGGGACAGGGGAGACCTATGGCTACACCTTC.

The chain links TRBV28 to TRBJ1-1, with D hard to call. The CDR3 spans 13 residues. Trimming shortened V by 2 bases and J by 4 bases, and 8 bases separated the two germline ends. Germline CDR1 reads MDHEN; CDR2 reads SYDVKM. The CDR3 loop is CASSLETGTEAFF. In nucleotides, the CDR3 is TGTGCCAGCAGTTTAGAGACGGGCACTGAAGCTTTCTTT.

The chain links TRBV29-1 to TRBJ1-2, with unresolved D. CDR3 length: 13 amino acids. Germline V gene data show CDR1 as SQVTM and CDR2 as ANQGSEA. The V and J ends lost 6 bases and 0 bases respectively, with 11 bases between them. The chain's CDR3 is CSVDSETNYGYTF. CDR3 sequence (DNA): TGCAGCGTGGACTCAGAGACTAACTATGGCTACACCTTC.

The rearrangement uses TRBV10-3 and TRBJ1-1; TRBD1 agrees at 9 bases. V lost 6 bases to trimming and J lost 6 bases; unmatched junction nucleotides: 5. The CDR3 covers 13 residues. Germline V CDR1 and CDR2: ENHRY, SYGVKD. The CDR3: CAISTGQGAEAFF. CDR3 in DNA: TGTGCCATCAGCACGGGACAGGGCGCTGAAGCTTTCTTT.

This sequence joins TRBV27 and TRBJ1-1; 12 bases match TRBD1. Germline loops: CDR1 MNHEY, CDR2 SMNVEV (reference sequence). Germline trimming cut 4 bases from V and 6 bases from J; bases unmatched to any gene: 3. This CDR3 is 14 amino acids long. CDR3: CASSWGTGGPEAFF. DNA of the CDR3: TGTGCCAGCAGTTGGGGGACAGGGGGCCCTGAAGCTTTCTTT.

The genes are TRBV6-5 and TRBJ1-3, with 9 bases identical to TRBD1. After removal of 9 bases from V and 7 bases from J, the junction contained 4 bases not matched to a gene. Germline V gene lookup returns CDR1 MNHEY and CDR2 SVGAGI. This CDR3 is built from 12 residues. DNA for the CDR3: TGTGCCAGTACAGGGGGCCGGAACACCATATATTTT. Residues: CASTGGRNTIYF.

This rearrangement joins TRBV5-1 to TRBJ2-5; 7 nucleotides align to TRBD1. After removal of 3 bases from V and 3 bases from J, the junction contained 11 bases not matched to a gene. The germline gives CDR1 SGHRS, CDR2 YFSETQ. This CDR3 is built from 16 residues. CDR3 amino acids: CASSSQGPPLKETQYF. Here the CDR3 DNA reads TGCGCCAGCAGCTCACAGGGGCCGCCACTTAAAGAGACCCAGTACTTC. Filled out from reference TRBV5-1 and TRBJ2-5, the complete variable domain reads KAGVTQTPRYLIKTRGQQVTLSCSPISGHRSVSWYQQTPGQGLQFLFEYFSETQRNKGNFPGRFSGRQFSNSRSEMNVSTLELGDSALYLCASSSQGPPLKETQYFGPGTRLLVL.

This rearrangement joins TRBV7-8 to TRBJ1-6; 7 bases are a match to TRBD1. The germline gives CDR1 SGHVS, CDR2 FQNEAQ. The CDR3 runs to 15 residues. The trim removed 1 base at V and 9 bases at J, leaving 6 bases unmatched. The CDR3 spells CASSLGGTDTSPLHF. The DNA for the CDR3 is TGTGCCAGCAGCTTAGGGGGGACAGATACTTCACCCCTCCACTTT.

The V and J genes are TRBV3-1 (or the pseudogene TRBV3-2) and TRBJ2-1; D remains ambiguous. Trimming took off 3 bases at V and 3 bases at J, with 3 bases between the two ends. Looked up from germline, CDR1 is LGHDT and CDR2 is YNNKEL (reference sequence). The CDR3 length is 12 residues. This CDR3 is CASSHNYNEQFF. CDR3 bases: TGTGCCAGCAGCCATAACTACAATGAGCAGTTCTTC.

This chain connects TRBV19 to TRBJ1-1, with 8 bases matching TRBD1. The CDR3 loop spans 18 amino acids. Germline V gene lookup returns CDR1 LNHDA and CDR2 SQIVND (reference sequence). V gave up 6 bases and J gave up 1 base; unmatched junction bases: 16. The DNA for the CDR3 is TGTGCCAGTAGAATTCTTCCGGGACAGGCGGCCCAGAACACTGAAGCTTTCTTT. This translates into CASRILPGQAAQNTEAFF.

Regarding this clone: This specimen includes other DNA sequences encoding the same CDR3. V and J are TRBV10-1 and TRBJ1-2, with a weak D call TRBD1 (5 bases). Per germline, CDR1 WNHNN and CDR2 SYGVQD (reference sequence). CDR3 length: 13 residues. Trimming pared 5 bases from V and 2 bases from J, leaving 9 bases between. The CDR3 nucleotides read TGCGCCAGCAGTCCCGGGGGAAACTATGGCTACACCTTC. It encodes CASSPGGNYGYTF.

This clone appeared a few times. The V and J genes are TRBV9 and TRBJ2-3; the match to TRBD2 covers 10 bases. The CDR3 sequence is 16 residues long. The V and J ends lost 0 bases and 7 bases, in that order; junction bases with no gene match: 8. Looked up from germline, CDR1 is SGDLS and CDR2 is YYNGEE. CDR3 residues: CASSVVEAGGQNTQYF. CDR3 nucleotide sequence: TGTGCCAGCAGCGTAGTAGAAGCGGGGGGGCAAAATACGCAGTATTTT. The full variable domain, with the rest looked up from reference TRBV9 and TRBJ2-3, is DSGVTQTPKHLITATGQRVTLRCSPRSGDLSVYWYQQSLDQGLQFLIQYYNGEERAKGNILERFSAQQFPDLHSELNLSSLELGDSALYFCASSVVEAGGQNTQYFGPGTRLTVL.

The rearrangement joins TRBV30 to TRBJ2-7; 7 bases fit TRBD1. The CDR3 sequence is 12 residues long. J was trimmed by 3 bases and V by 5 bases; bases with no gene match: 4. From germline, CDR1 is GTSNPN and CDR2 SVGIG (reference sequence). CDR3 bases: TGTGCCTGGGGGGACAGTCGCTACGAGCAGTACTTC. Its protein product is CAWGDSRYEQYF.

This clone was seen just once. CDR3 loop: CASSLVGGDSNQPQHF. The CDR3 coding sequence is TGCGCCAGCAGCTTGGTAGGGGGGGATAGCAATCAGCCCCAGCATTTT. The chain recombines TRBV5-1 with TRBJ1-5; weak D call: TRBD1 (6 bases). There are 16 residues in the CDR3. CDR1 and CDR2 from the germline V gene are SGHRS and YFSETQ. Trimming pared 0 bases from V and 0 bases from J, leaving 10 bases between.

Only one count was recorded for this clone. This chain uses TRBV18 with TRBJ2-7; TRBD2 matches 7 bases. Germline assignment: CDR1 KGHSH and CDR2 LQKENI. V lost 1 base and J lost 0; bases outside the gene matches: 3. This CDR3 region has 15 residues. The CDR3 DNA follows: TGTGCCAGCTCACCACGGGGGGGGAGCTCCTACGAGCAGTACTTC. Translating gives CASSPRGGSSYEQYF.

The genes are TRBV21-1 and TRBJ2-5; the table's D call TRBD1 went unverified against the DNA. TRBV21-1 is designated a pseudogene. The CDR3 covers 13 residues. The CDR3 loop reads CASSNLAGETQYF. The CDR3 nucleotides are TGTGCCAGCAGCAACCTTGCAGGCGAGACCCAGTACTTC.

In DNA, the CDR3 is TGTGCCAGCAGTTACCCCGCGGGGGGCTCCTACGAGCAGTACTTC. Translation gives CASSYPAGGSYEQYF. The genes are TRBV6-5 and TRBJ2-7, with 8 bases identical to TRBD2. CDR1 is MNHEY, CDR2 SVGAGI, per germline. V lost 2 bases, J lost 0 bases, and 3 bases stayed unmatched. The CDR3 totals 15 residues.

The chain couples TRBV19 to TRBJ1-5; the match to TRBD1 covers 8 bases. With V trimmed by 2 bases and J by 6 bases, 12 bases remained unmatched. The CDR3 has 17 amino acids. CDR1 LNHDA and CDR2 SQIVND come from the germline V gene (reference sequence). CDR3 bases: TGTGCCAGTAGTATAATGGGGACAGGCGCGGGTGGTCAGCCCCAGCATTTT. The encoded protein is CASSIMGTGAGGQPQHF.

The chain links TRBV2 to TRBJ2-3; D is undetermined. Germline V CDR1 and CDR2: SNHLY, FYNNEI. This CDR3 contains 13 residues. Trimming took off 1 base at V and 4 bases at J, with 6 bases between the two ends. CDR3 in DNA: TGTGCCAGCAGTGAAGTCCCCGCAGATACGCAGTATTTT. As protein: CASSEVPADTQYF.